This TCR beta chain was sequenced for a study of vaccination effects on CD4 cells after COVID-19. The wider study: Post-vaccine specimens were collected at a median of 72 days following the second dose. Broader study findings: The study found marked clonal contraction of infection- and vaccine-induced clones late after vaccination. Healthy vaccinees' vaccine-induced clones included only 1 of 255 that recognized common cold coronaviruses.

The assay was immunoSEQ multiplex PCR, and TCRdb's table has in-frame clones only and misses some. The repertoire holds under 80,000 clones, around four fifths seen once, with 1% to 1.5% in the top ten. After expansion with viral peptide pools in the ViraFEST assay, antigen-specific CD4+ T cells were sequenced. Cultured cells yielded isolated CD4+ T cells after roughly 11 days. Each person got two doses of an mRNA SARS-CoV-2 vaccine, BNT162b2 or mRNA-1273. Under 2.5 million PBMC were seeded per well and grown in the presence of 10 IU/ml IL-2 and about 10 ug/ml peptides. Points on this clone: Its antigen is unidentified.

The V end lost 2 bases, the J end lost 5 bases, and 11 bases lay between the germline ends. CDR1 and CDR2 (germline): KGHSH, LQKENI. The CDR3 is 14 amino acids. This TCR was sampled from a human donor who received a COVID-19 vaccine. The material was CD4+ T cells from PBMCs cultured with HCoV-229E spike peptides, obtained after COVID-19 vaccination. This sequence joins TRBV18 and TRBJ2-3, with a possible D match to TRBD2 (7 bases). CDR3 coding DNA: TGTGCCAGCTCACCAGCGGGGGCTGGAGATACGCAGTATTTT. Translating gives CASSPAGAGDTQYF.